This T cell receptor beta chain was retrieved from a study of blood T cells in healthy people across ages. The overall study: Through template switching, about one barcoded beta molecule was captured per two T cells, as measured in model experiments. Study-wide results and caveats: In long-lived donors, naive CD4+ cell counts and diversity exceeded those of aged donors.

J was trimmed by 6 bases and V by 6 bases; bases with no gene match: 8. The CDR3 covers 14 residues. For the second PCR, which ran for roughly 6 to 11 cycles, a sample-barcoded 5' primer and a J-beta primer mix were used. TCRdb reprocessed the 5' RACE reads with MiXCR, giving one entry per CDR3 protein. Among just under 900,000 distinct CDR3 sequences listed, 29% were seen once. This clonotype was counted at least ten times. The antigen is not known. The clonotype comes from a woman of 80 years or more in good health. Sequenced material: blood. J is TRBJ2-1 and V is TRBV12-3 or TRBV12-4; TRBD2 matches at 7 bases. The CDR3 sequence: CASSRGAGVNEQFF. The CDR3 region has the DNA TGTGCCAGCAGCCGCGGGGCGGGGGTCAATGAGCAGTTCTTC.